This is a list of T cell receptor beta chains from one sample in a study of beta chain features in type 1 diabetes. Some clones are missing from TCRdb's copy, which holds only in-frame ones; the method was immunoSEQ multiplex PCR. The table has roughly 700,000 clones, roughly an eighth seen once; the top ten hold less than 0.025%. Sequenced sample: naive CD4+ T cells from blood. The receptors originated from a man between 18 and 29 years old with type 1 diabetes. The CDR3 runs from the conserved cysteine through the conserved F or W. Fields, in order: J gene, V gene, CDR3 protein.

TRBJ2-4,TRBV29-1,CSVVEGAAKNIQYF
TRBJ2-1,TRBV7-2,CASSPASSYNEQFF
TRBJ2-2,TRBV18,CASSPQQQRTGELFF
TRBJ1-1,TRBV4-1,CASSPRAPGGAWVNTEAFF
TRBJ2-7,TRBV2,CASLPDLPGQGAYEQYF
TRBJ2-7,TRBV2,CATGQAGHEQYF
TRBJ2-7,TRBV30,CAWSVTGAGEQYF
TRBJ2-5,TRBV7-2,CASSLAYGLKETQYF
TRBJ2-3,TRBV9,CASSVGLRGDTQYF
TRBJ2-1,TRBV10-3,CATGTGLAGGTYNEQFF
TRBJ2-2,TRBV5-1,CASSPTDRGHTGELFF
TRBJ1-1,TRBV7-9,CASSLGRQLAF
TRBJ1-2,TRBV30,CAWSVNRVGGYTF
TRBJ1-1,TRBV5-1,CASSLVPDQTEAFF
TRBJ2-3,TRBV5-1,CASQPGGRSDTQYF
TRBJ2-7,TRBV20-1,CSVTTSHEQYF
TRBJ2-3,TRBV29-1,CSGLSQGTDTQYF
TRBJ1-1,TRBV10-3,CATDSGSNTEAFF
TRBJ1-6,TRBV9,CASKPDPSHSPLHF
TRBJ2-7,TRBV23-1,CASSPDEPLSYEQYF
TRBJ2-3,TRBV20-1,CSVGTDTQYF
TRBJ2-7,TRBV19,CASSLTSGGSYEQYF
TRBJ1-2,TRBV2,CASSGPTDGYGYTF
TRBJ1-4,TRBV30,CAWSAGPNEKLFF
TRBJ2-3,TRBV5-4,CASSPLRSPGRDTQYF
TRBJ2-5,TRBV10-3,CAISEGLAGGQETQYF
TRBJ2-1,TRBV7-9,CASSYDRAYNEQFF
TRBJ1-5,TRBV30,CAWSGSNQPQHF
TRBJ1-5,TRBV4-1,CASSLRDRENQPQHF
TRBJ1-2,TRBV4-2,CASSQDPRDYGYTF
TRBJ2-1,TRBV20-1,CSPPGDNEQFF
TRBJ2-7,TRBV6-5,CASSDEPYEQYF
TRBJ2-2,TRBV6-5,CASSLQGAVGELFF
TRBJ1-1,TRBV7-8,CASSFGELAEAFF
TRBJ1-1,TRBV6-6,CASSYSGVNTEAFF
TRBJ2-3,TRBV10-3,CAISEILASTDTQYF
TRBJ2-3,TRBV9,CASSARGSPSTDTQYF
TRBJ2-7,TRBV10-3,CAISQDRGPEEQYF
TRBJ2-5,TRBV7-2,CASSSQGLQETQYF
TRBJ1-2,TRBV5-6,CASSRIELRDLYGYTF
TRBJ2-5,TRBV7-9,CASSLRTETQYF
TRBJ1-2,TRBV29-1,CSVVGSDRGAGYTF
TRBJ2-2,TRBV18,CASSPSPGAANTGELFF
TRBJ2-1,TRBV7-9,CASSLELYNEQFF
TRBJ2-3,TRBV9,CASTLVGSTDTQYF
TRBJ2-1,TRBV19,CASTGQGRASEQFF
TRBJ2-2,TRBV4-1,CASSHPGRSNTGELFF
TRBJ1-5,TRBV2,CASGETGAYNQPQHF
TRBJ2-5,TRBV7-9,CASSFGTGQETQYF
TRBJ1-5,TRBV2,CASSERAPTQHF
TRBJ2-1,TRBV25-1,CASRAGTSGDNEQFF
TRBJ2-4,TRBV6-5,CASSRSLGAKNIQYF
TRBJ2-3,TRBV4-2,CASAGGSGGSDTQYF